This entry lists 32 T cell receptor beta chains sequenced from one sample in a study of blood T cell repertoires in COVID-19. Here immunoSEQ multiplex PCR was the method, and the copy in TCRdb shows in-frame clones only, minus some. The sample has 200,000 to 250,000 clones; about four fifths are singletons. The sequencing sample was made of peripheral blood. These receptors originate from an elderly man with acute or convalescent COVID-19.

The chain links TRBV5-5 to TRBJ1-2; possible D gene TRBD1, 5 bases. V was shortened by 6 bases and J by 0 bases, with 12 bases between the two germline ends. CDR3 length: 14 residues. CDR1 and CDR2 from the germline V gene are SGHKS and YYEKEE (reference sequence). CDR3 sequence reads: CASTLGLANYGYTF. The CDR3 coding sequence is TGTGCCAGCACGTTGGGGCTAGCTAACTATGGCTACACCTTC.

The V gene is TRBV10-1, the J gene TRBJ2-1; 8 bases line up with TRBD2. Unmatched junction bases numbered 7, after V lost 7 bases and J lost 2 bases. Germline lookup yields CDR1 WNHNN and CDR2 SYGVQD (reference sequence). This CDR3 comprises 15 residues. In DNA form, the CDR3 reads TGCGCCAGCACTGCGGGAGGACAGCCCTACAATGAGCAGTTCTTC. Residues: CASTAGGQPYNEQFF.

The chain combines TRBV9 with TRBJ2-3; D possibly corresponds to TRBD1 (6 bases). Germline V gene lookup returns CDR1 SGDLS and CDR2 YYNGEE. The CDR3 loop spans 16 amino acids. The germline V and J ends were trimmed by 2 bases and 2 bases, with 15 bases remaining between them. Here the CDR3 reads CASSVVGQTTTDTQYF. The CDR3 bases are TGTGCCAGCAGCGTGGTAGGACAGACCACCACAGATACGCAGTATTTT.

The chain is built from TRBV6-5 and TRBJ1-3; D may be TRBD1 (5 bases). Germline lookup yields CDR1 MNHEY and CDR2 SVGAGI. The CDR3 is 15 amino acids. The V gene lost 0 bases and the J gene lost 7 bases, with 13 bases spanning the gap. CDR3 nucleotide sequence: TGTGCCAGCAGTTACTCCGGGACTCTGGGGAACACCATATATTTT. Its protein is CASSYSGTLGNTIYF.

The chain is built from TRBV19 and TRBJ1-4, with 7 nucleotides matching TRBD1. This CDR3 has 14 amino acids. Looked up from germline, CDR1 is LNHDA and CDR2 is SQIVND (reference sequence). With 4 bases clipped from V and 8 bases from J, the junction kept 7 bases outside the gene matches. The CDR3 bases are TGTGCCAGTAGTACGCGGACAGGACGGGAAAAACTGTTTTTT. Its protein product is CASSTRTGREKLFF.

This chain uses TRBV24-1 with TRBJ2-7, with a tentative D call TRBD2 (5 bases). Per germline, CDR1 KGHDR and CDR2 SFDVKD. Trimming shortened V by 4 bases and J by 5 bases, and 17 bases separated the two germline ends. There are 15 residues in the CDR3. In nucleotides, the CDR3 is TGTGCCACCAGTGACCCGAGGACTCGGAAGGACGAGCAGTACTTC. Translated: CATSDPRTRKDEQYF.

The chain employs TRBV25-1 and TRBJ2-1; D is possibly TRBD2 (7 bases). This CDR3 contains 16 residues. Trimming cost V 1 base and J 7 bases, with 17 bases left between them. The germline V gene has CDR1 MGHDK and CDR2 SYGVNS. CDR3 residues: CASSESRGRVLNEQFF. The CDR3 region has the DNA TGTGCCAGCAGTGAATCTAGGGGGAGGGTCTTGAATGAGCAGTTCTTC.

The V gene is TRBV6-4, the J gene TRBJ1-5; 10 positions agree with TRBD1. The CDR3 is 14 residues long. Germline CDR1 MRHNA, CDR2 SNTAGT. J was trimmed by 7 bases and V by 2 bases; bases with no gene match: 2. The CDR3 loop reads CASSDRTGGQPQHF. CDR3 DNA: TGTGCCAGCAGTGACAGGACAGGGGGGCAGCCCCAGCATTTT.

The chain employs TRBV24-1 and TRBJ2-3; 11 bases map to TRBD2. V dropped 0 bases and J dropped 0; count of bases not matched to a gene: 4. CDR1 and CDR2 from the germline V gene are KGHDR and SFDVKD. This CDR3 is 18 amino acids long. CDR3 DNA sequence: TGTGCCACCAGTGATTTGAGGCTAGCGGGGGGTAGCACAGATACGCAGTATTTT. As protein: CATSDLRLAGGSTDTQYF.

This sequence joins TRBV27 and TRBJ1-1; a weak D match, TRBD1 (5 bases). Trimming removed 3 bases from V and 7 bases from J, with 12 bases in between. The CDR3 is made up of 13 amino acids. From germline, CDR1 is MNHEY and CDR2 SMNVEV (reference sequence). The CDR3 reads CASSFEGRGEAFF. The CDR3 DNA is TGTGCCAGCAGTTTCGAGGGGCGGGGTGAAGCTTTCTTT.

This sequence joins TRBV5-1 and TRBJ1-2, with TRBD1 matching over 8 bases. The V and J ends lost 1 base and 8 bases, in that order; junction bases with no gene match: 7. The germline gives CDR1 SGHRS, CDR2 YFSETQ. This CDR3 is 14 amino acids long. The CDR3 DNA is TGCGCCAGCAGCTTGTCAGGGGGCGAGGACGGCTACACCTTC. Encoded protein: CASSLSGGEDGYTF. Full variable domain (remainder filled in from reference TRBV5-1 and TRBJ1-2): KAGVTQTPRYLIKTRGQQVTLSCSPISGHRSVSWYQQTPGQGLQFLFEYFSETQRNKGNFPGRFSGRQFSNSRSEMNVSTLELGDSALYLCASSLSGGEDGYTFGSGTRLTVV.

The chain's CDR3 is CASSDRDRGRNEQFF. The CDR3 region has the DNA TGCGCCAGCAGTGACCGGGACAGGGGGAGGAATGAGCAGTTCTTC. The V and J genes are TRBV10-2 and TRBJ2-1, with TRBD1 matching over 11 bases. Germline-derived CDR1 and CDR2 are WSHSY and SAAADI. V lost 3 bases, J lost 7 bases, and 5 bases stayed unmatched. The CDR3 runs 15 residues.

The V call is TRBV18, the J call TRBJ1-2, with 10 positions matching TRBD1. Germline CDR1 reads KGHSH; CDR2 reads LQKENI. Trimming removed 6 bases from V and 5 bases from J; junction bases left unmatched: 12. This CDR3 has 16 amino acids. The CDR3 spells CASSQDRDRGLYGYTF. CDR3 nucleotide sequence: TGTGCCAGCTCCCAGGACAGGGACAGGGGATTATATGGCTACACCTTC.

This rearrangement joins TRBV29-1 to TRBJ1-3; D not certain. The germline V gene encodes CDR1 SQVTM and CDR2 ANQGSEA. V gave up 4 bases and J gave up 0 bases, with 4 bases separating them. There are 12 residues in the CDR3. CDR3 sequence (DNA): TGCAGCGTTGCTAGCTCTGGAAACACCATATATTTT. Amino acids: CSVASSGNTIYF.

This chain joins TRBV5-1 and TRBJ2-1; the D gene is possibly TRBD2 (7 bases). V lost 4 bases to trimming and J lost 0 bases, with 14 bases between them. The V gene's germline CDR1 is SGHRS and CDR2 YFSETQ. The CDR3 extends over 16 amino acids. For the CDR3, the DNA is TGCGCCAGCAGCGGTTTCGGGGGGCCCTCCTACAATGAGCAGTTCTTC. This gives the protein CASSGFGGPSYNEQFF.

The V and J genes are TRBV6-6 and TRBJ1-1; unclear D gene. Looked up from germline, CDR1 is MNHNY and CDR2 is SVGAGI (reference sequence). The CDR3 runs to 15 residues. Trimming cost V 0 bases and J 1 base, with 9 bases left between them. DNA for the CDR3: TGTGCCAGCAGTTACTCGTTTACGGGGAACACTGAAGCTTTCTTT. The encoded protein is CASSYSFTGNTEAFF.

The rearrangement uses TRBV5-1 and TRBJ1-1, with 8 positions matching TRBD1. After removal of 2 bases from V and 1 base from J, the junction contained 4 bases not matched to a gene. CDR3 length: 15 amino acids. Germline assignment: CDR1 SGHRS and CDR2 YFSETQ. CDR3 DNA sequence: TGCGCCAGCAGCTTCGACAGGGGTTGGAACACTGAAGCTTTCTTT. Residues: CASSFDRGWNTEAFF.

The rearrangement uses TRBV2 and TRBJ2-7; 10 bases agree with TRBD1. V was pared by 6 bases and J by 3 bases, with 5 bases of the junction left unmatched. The germline gives CDR1 SNHLY, CDR2 FYNNEI. The CDR3 extends over 14 amino acids. The CDR3 loop is CASRPDRGHYEQYF. In nucleotides, the CDR3 is TGTGCCAGCAGACCCGACAGGGGGCACTACGAGCAGTACTTC.

This clone was seen only a few times. The chain carries TRBV2 and TRBJ1-4; no clear D gene. This CDR3 is built from 14 residues. Germline values: CDR1 SNHLY, CDR2 FYNNEI. V dropped 6 bases and J dropped 3 bases, with 11 bases sitting between them. The CDR3: CASRESLANEKLFF. In nucleotides, the CDR3 is TGTGCCAGCAGGGAGAGTTTGGCTAATGAAAAACTGTTTTTT.

The V gene is TRBV9, the J gene TRBJ1-1, with D tentatively TRBD1 (5 bases). V was pared by 4 bases and J by 1 base, with 11 bases between. The CDR3 is 14 amino acids. Germline CDR1 reads SGDLS; CDR2 reads YYNGEE. CDR3 in amino acids: CASSSPRGNTEAFF. The CDR3 nucleotides are TGTGCCAGCAGCTCCCCAAGGGGGAACACTGAAGCTTTCTTT.

This rearrangement joins TRBV7-8 to TRBJ1-1; a possible D gene is TRBD1 (5 bases). With 2 bases removed from V and 1 base from J, the gap between germline ends came to 8 bases. Germline V CDR1 and CDR2: SGHVS, FQNEAQ. The CDR3 is 14 residues long. This CDR3 reads CASSLPGSNTEAFF. The CDR3 DNA reads TGTGCCAGCAGCTTACCAGGGTCGAACACTGAAGCTTTCTTT.

The V and J genes are TRBV5-1 and TRBJ2-3; the match to TRBD2 covers 9 bases. Looked up from germline, CDR1 is SGHRS and CDR2 is YFSETQ. The trim removed 6 bases at V and 3 bases at J, leaving 8 bases unmatched. The CDR3 contains 15 residues. The CDR3 sequence is CASKRSGGRTDTQYF. The CDR3, as DNA: TGCGCCAGCAAGAGGAGCGGGGGGAGGACAGATACGCAGTATTTT.

The chain has TRBV25-1 and TRBJ2-1; possibly TRBD1 for D (5 bases). The V gene lost 3 bases and the J gene lost 4 bases, with 7 bases spanning the gap. Germline V lookup: CDR1 MGHDK, CDR2 SYGVNS. The CDR3 totals 13 residues. The CDR3 sequence: CASSDRGYNEQFF. CDR3 bases: TGTGCCAGCAGTGATAGGGGTTACAATGAGCAGTTCTTC.

CDR3 nucleotides: TGTGCCAGCAATAGAGGGACAGGGGACACTGAAGCTTTCTTT. Translated, it gives CASNRGTGDTEAFF. V is TRBV6-5 and J is TRBJ1-1, with TRBD1 identical over 10 bases. Trimming cost V 7 bases and J 3 bases; bases outside gene matches: 5. This CDR3 region has 14 residues. Germline V gene lookup returns CDR1 MNHEY and CDR2 SVGAGI.

This clone was picked up a small number of times. This chain uses TRBV4-1 with TRBJ2-1; no definite D call. Germline CDR1 and CDR2: MGHRA and YSYEKL. The CDR3 runs to 17 residues. Trimming removed 4 bases from V and 3 bases from J, with 19 bases in between. The CDR3 loop is CASSPILQKKVYNEQFF. The CDR3 bases are TGCGCCAGCAGCCCTATCTTACAGAAAAAAGTCTACAATGAGCAGTTCTTC.

The chain recombines TRBV24-1 with TRBJ1-6, with D maybe TRBD1 (5 bases). Germline lookup yields CDR1 KGHDR and CDR2 SFDVKD. The CDR3 consists of 21 residues. Trimming cost V 5 bases and J 5 bases, with 30 bases left between them. This CDR3 reads CATSVILVRDDLGQNNSPLHF. Written as DNA, the CDR3 is TGTGCCACCAGTGTAATCCTGGTTAGGGATGACCTGGGGCAAAATAATTCACCCCTCCACTTT.

The chain links TRBV11-3 to TRBJ2-1; TRBD1 might be the D (6 bases). CDR1 is SGHNT and CDR2 is YENEEA in the germline V gene. The CDR3 length is 14 residues. V was cut by 1 base and J by 7 bases, with 11 bases left in between. CDR3 DNA: TGTGCCAGCAGCTTAGGAGGGGGAATAAATGAGCAGTTCTTC. Amino acids: CASSLGGGINEQFF.

This chain links TRBV7-3 with TRBJ2-1, with 9 bases aligning to TRBD2. Germline V lookup: CDR1 SGHTA, CDR2 FQGTGA. V trimming: 5 bases; J trimming: 9 bases; junction bases outside the gene matches: 11. The CDR3 has 15 amino acids. CDR3 bases: TGTGCCAGCAGCCCCCGGGTAGCGGGAGTTAGTGAGCAGTTCTTC. This encodes CASSPRVAGVSEQFF.

In this sample, this clone turned up once. This chain joins TRBV15 and TRBJ1-4, with 7 positions matching TRBD1. Per germline, CDR1 LNHNV and CDR2 YYDKDF (reference sequence). The CDR3 covers 18 residues. The V gene end was trimmed by 2 bases and the J gene end by 1 base; junction bases not matched to a gene: 10. As DNA, the CDR3 is TGTGCCACCAGCAGACTTGGACAGGCGTGGATAACTAATGAAAAACTGTTTTTT. Its protein product is CATSRLGQAWITNEKLFF.

This chain links TRBV5-1 with TRBJ2-3, with D maybe TRBD2 (6 bases). This CDR3 is 13 amino acids long. Germline CDR1 and CDR2: SGHRS and YFSETQ. Deletions cut 4 bases from V and 1 base from J, with 7 bases between. CDR3 nucleotides: TGCGCCAGCAGCCCGGGAGGCACAGATACGCAGTATTTT. Its translation is CASSPGGTDTQYF. Full variable domain (missing parts from reference TRBV5-1 and TRBJ2-3): KAGVTQTPRYLIKTRGQQVTLSCSPISGHRSVSWYQQTPGQGLQFLFEYFSETQRNKGNFPGRFSGRQFSNSRSEMNVSTLELGDSALYLCASSPGGTDTQYFGPGTRLTVL.

This chain joins TRBV11-3 and TRBJ2-1; 7 bases agree with TRBD1. The CDR3 has 13 amino acids. Germline trimming cut 5 bases from V and 7 bases from J; bases unmatched to any gene: 5. Germline-derived CDR1 and CDR2 are SGHNT and YENEEA. The CDR3 reads CASSPNRGNEQFF. In DNA form, the CDR3 reads TGTGCCAGCAGCCCGAACAGGGGAAATGAGCAGTTCTTC.

The CDR3 protein is CASSQIGGGQANVLTF. The CDR3 nucleotides read TGTGCCAGTAGCCAGATAGGAGGAGGGCAGGCCAACGTCCTGACTTTC. J is TRBJ2-6 and V is TRBV19; tentative D call: TRBD2 (6 bases). Germline assignment: CDR1 LNHDA and CDR2 SQIVND (reference sequence). This CDR3 comprises 16 residues. The germline V and J ends were trimmed by 6 bases and 6 bases, with 18 bases remaining between them.